Each of the 21 T cell receptor beta chains below was sequenced from the same sample in a study of T-cell reconstitution after alpha-beta-depleted transplantation in children. The library targeted TCRbeta and was prepared with unique molecular identifiers. Each CDR3 protein gets one entry after TCRdb re-called the PCR reads with MiXCR. The sample lists about 270,000 distinct CDR3 sequences; approximately 9.6% were seen once. The source was PBMCs from the stem cell graft donor, collected from the stem cell graft. The origin of the receptors is a human donor who donated a stem cell graft to a child with SCID.

V gene TRBV29-1 combines with J gene TRBJ2-5; no reliable D call. Germline V gene lookup returns CDR1 SQVTM and CDR2 ANQGSEA. This CDR3 is built from 10 residues. V lost 6 bases to trimming and J lost 3 bases, with 5 bases between them. CDR3 residues: CSVWKETQYF. DNA for the CDR3: TGCAGCGTCTGGAAAGAGACCCAGTACTTC. Full variable domain (outside the CDR3, taken from reference TRBV29-1 and TRBJ2-5): SAVISQKPSRDICQRGTSLTIQCQVDSQVTMMFWYRQQPGQSLTLIATANQGSEATYESGFVIDKFPISRPNLTFSTLTVSNMSPEDSSIYLCSVWKETQYFGPGTRLLVL.

This clonotype has more than one count but fewer than ten. The chain employs TRBV9 and TRBJ2-2; D uncertain. V was clipped by 0 bases and J by 3 bases, with 6 bases between them. The CDR3 has 14 amino acids. Germline-derived CDR1 and CDR2 are SGDLS and YYNGEE. CDR3 sequence (DNA): TGTGCCAGCAGCGTAGTTGAACACACCGGGGAGCTGTTTTTT. Residues: CASSVVEHTGELFF.

This clonotype was detected only a few times. The rearrangement links TRBV12-3 or TRBV12-4 to TRBJ2-6; D ambiguous. V lost 5 bases and J lost 1, with 6 bases in between. The CDR3 is made up of 14 amino acids. CDR3 amino acids: CASSTGSGANVLTF. The DNA of the CDR3 is TGTGCCAGCAGTACCGGATCTGGGGCCAACGTCCTGACTTTC.

This chain joins TRBV5-5 and TRBJ2-3; D may correspond to TRBD1 or TRBD2 (5 bases each). V lost 3 bases, J lost 2 bases, and 16 bases lay in between. CDR1 SGHKS and CDR2 YYEKEE come from the germline V gene (reference sequence). CDR3 length equals 16 residues. CDR3 protein: CASSSVETDYTDTQYF. The DNA for the CDR3 is TGTGCCAGCAGCTCCGTGGAGACAGACTACACAGATACGCAGTATTTT.

The chain is built from TRBV20-1 and TRBJ2-3; D unclear. The length of the CDR3 is 15 residues. Looked up from germline, CDR1 is DFQATT and CDR2 is SNEGSKA (reference sequence). V lost 0 bases and J 5 bases, leaving 15 bases between the germline ends. The CDR3 bases are TGCAGTGCTAGAGATTCAGCTCTCCGCCGAGATACGCAGTATTTT. As protein: CSARDSALRRDTQYF.

The chain links TRBV5-6 to TRBJ1-1; D unclear. The germline CDR1 and CDR2 sequences are SGHDT and YYEEEE. Between the trimmed V and J ends, which lost 3 bases and 1 base, there was a span of 13 bases. The CDR3 is made up of 15 amino acids. The CDR3 region is CASSYRRRANTEAFF. The CDR3, as DNA: TGTGCCAGCAGCTATCGGCGAAGGGCGAACACTGAAGCTTTCTTT.

This clonotype has a handful of counts. CDR3 sequence: CASSPGQNQETQYF. In DNA, the CDR3 is TGTGCCAGCAGCCCGGGACAGAACCAAGAGACCCAGTACTTC. The V and J genes are TRBV5-5 and TRBJ2-5; 7 bases fit TRBD1. V shed 4 bases and J 0 bases; nucleotides not matched to a gene: 3. Looked up from germline, CDR1 is SGHKS and CDR2 is YYEKEE (reference sequence). The CDR3 runs to 14 residues.

This clonotype has a handful of counts. The chain couples TRBV29-1 to TRBJ2-7; TRBD2 is a possible D gene (6 bases). This CDR3 region has 13 residues. V was cut by 3 bases and J by 4 bases, with 13 bases left in between. The germline V gene has CDR1 SQVTM and CDR2 ANQGSEA. The CDR3 region has the DNA TGCAGCGTTGAGACGGACTACCATTACGAGCAGTACTTC. Protein sequence: CSVETDYHYEQYF.

In its sample, this clonotype was seen a few times. V gene TRBV3-1 combines with J gene TRBJ1-2; 7 bases line up with TRBD1. From germline, CDR1 is LGHDT and CDR2 YNNKEL (reference sequence). This CDR3 spans 14 amino acids. The V and J ends lost 0 bases and 6 bases, in that order; junction bases with no gene match: 4. The CDR3 loop reads CASSQENRGDGYTF. CDR3 DNA sequence: TGTGCCAGCAGCCAAGAGAACAGGGGTGATGGCTACACCTTC. Combining the CDR3 with reference TRBV3-1 and TRBJ1-2 gives the whole variable domain DTAVSQTPKYLVTQMGNDKSIKCEQNLGHDTMYWYKQDSKKFLKIMFSYNNKELIINETVPNRFSPKSPDKAHLNLHINSLELGDSAVYFCASSQENRGDGYTFGSGTRLTVV.

This clonotype was observed a few times. V and J are TRBV10-3 and TRBJ2-7, with a tentative D call TRBD1 (6 bases). The CDR3 length is 14 residues. Trimming shortened V by 0 bases and J by 5 bases, and 11 bases separated the two germline ends. Germline loops: CDR1 ENHRY, CDR2 SYGVKD. CDR3 sequence: CAISESTGSNEQYF. The CDR3 DNA sequence: TGTGCCATCAGTGAGTCCACAGGGTCGAACGAGCAGTACTTC.

This clonotype occurred a few times. This chain links TRBV5-1 with TRBJ2-7, with 7 positions matching TRBD1. With 6 bases clipped from V and 5 bases from J, the junction kept 5 bases outside the gene matches. Germline loops: CDR1 SGHRS, CDR2 YFSETQ. CDR3 length: 12 amino acids. CDR3 DNA sequence: TGCGCCAGCAAGGGGGCAAAGGACGAGCAGTACTTC. Protein sequence: CASKGAKDEQYF.

This clonotype has at least ten counts. V is TRBV7-8 and J is TRBJ2-2, with D unresolved. The germline gives CDR1 SGHVS, CDR2 FQNEAQ. V lost 5 bases and J 5 bases, leaving 6 bases between the germline ends. The CDR3 contains 12 residues. CDR3 sequence reads: CASSHGTGELFF. In DNA, the CDR3 is TGTGCCAGCAGCCACGGTACCGGGGAGCTGTTTTTT.

This clonotype was detected only a few times. The gene calls are TRBV6-1 and TRBJ1-4; maybe TRBD1 (6 bases). The CDR3 has 14 amino acids. Trimming pared 2 bases from V and 8 bases from J, leaving 12 bases between. Germline values: CDR1 MNHNS, CDR2 SASEGT. The CDR3 DNA reads TGTGCCAGCAGTGAAACCACAGGGCCCGAAAAACTGTTTTTT. It specifies CASSETTGPEKLFF.

This clonotype was counted many times. The CDR3: CSVGGTDTQYF. CDR3 nucleotide sequence: TGCAGCGTGGGGGGCACAGATACGCAGTATTTT. This rearrangement joins TRBV29-1 to TRBJ2-3; D assignment may be TRBD1 or TRBD2 (5 bases each). CDR1 is SQVTM and CDR2 is ANQGSEA in the germline V gene. The CDR3 sequence is 11 residues long. The ends were cut back, 6 bases at V and 1 base at J, with 5 bases in the middle.

The chain employs TRBV7-2 and TRBJ2-3; no reliable D call. The CDR3 consists of 15 residues. Between the trimmed V and J ends, which lost 5 bases and 2 bases, there was a span of 14 bases. Germline V gives CDR1 SGHTA, CDR2 FQGNSA. The CDR3 region has the DNA TGTGCCAGCAGCCGACATCGACTGGTCACAGATACGCAGTATTTT. This codes for CASSRHRLVTDTQYF.

This clonotype has only a few counts. In DNA form, the CDR3 reads TGCGCCAGCAGTCCAAGGGGTAGACAGGTATACAACACCGGGGAGCTGTTTTTT. Its protein product is CASSPRGRQVYNTGELFF. This chain joins TRBV4-1 and TRBJ2-2; tentative D call: TRBD1 (6 bases). This CDR3 spans 18 amino acids. V was shortened by 6 bases and J by 2 bases, with 22 bases between the two germline ends. Germline CDR1 MGHRA, CDR2 YSYEKL.

This clonotype was counted a few times. The chain combines TRBV12-3 or TRBV12-4 with TRBJ1-2; no clear D. This CDR3 is built from 13 residues. With 6 bases removed from V and 3 bases from J, the gap between germline ends came to 11 bases. The CDR3 protein is CASRRGGDYGYTF. CDR3 nucleotides: TGTGCCAGCAGGCGGGGTGGGGACTATGGCTACACCTTC.

The rearrangement uses TRBV19 and TRBJ1-4; D is ambiguous. This CDR3 is built from 15 residues. Trimming shortened V by 4 bases and J by 5 bases, and 14 bases separated the two germline ends. Germline CDR1 reads LNHDA; CDR2 reads SQIVND (reference sequence). The CDR3 nucleotides are TGTGCCAGTAGTAACCCGCTCGGAGGAAATGAAAAACTGTTTTTT. This gives the protein CASSNPLGGNEKLFF. Based on the CDR3 plus reference TRBV19 and TRBJ1-4, the full variable domain is DGGITQSPKYLFRKEGQNVTLSCEQNLNHDAMYWYRQDPGQGLRLIYYSQIVNDFQKGDIAEGYSVSREKKESFPLTVTSAQKNPTAFYLCASSNPLGGNEKLFFGSGTQLSVL.

The gene calls are TRBV5-1 and TRBJ2-7, with 7 bases that match TRBD1. This CDR3 region has 13 residues. V shed 3 bases and J 6 bases; nucleotides not matched to a gene: 6. Germline V gene data show CDR1 as SGHRS and CDR2 as YFSETQ. CDR3 in DNA: TGCGCCAGCAGCTCAGGGGGTATCGGCGAGCAGTACTTC. Translating it yields CASSSGGIGEQYF.

CDR3 nucleotides: TGTGCCAGCAGCTTAGTCAACCAGGCGGATCAGCCCCAGCATTTT. Translated, it gives CASSLVNQADQPQHF. The chain employs TRBV13 and TRBJ1-5; D gene ambiguous. The CDR3 spans 15 residues. The V gene's germline CDR1 is PRHDT and CDR2 FYEKMQ (reference sequence). Trimming stripped 1 base from V and 5 bases from J, with 12 bases between. The complete variable domain, with remaining parts taken from reference TRBV13 and TRBJ1-5, reads AAGVIQSPRHLIKEKRETATLKCYPIPRHDTVYWYQQGPGQDPQFLISFYEKMQSDKGSIPDRFSAQQFSDYHSELNMSSLELGDSALYFCASSLVNQADQPQHFGDGTRLSIL.

This chain joins TRBV6-2 or TRBV6-3 and TRBJ2-3; D not resolved. Germline CDR1 MNHEY, CDR2 SVGEGT. The CDR3 covers 15 residues. The V end was cut by 2 bases, the J end by 6 bases, with 15 bases between. Here the CDR3 reads CASSYVGGVWDTQYF. The CDR3, as DNA: TGTGCCAGCAGTTACGTTGGCGGAGTCTGGGATACGCAGTATTTT.